This T cell receptor (beta chain) was retrieved from a study of shared clonotypes between healthy human individuals (dated by TCRdb to about 2020). Describing the broader study: A couple of women and a few men aged 18 to 49 years were included in the cohort. For each donor, three plates each were used for CD4 naive and CD4 memory, two plates were used for CD8 naive, and one plate was used for CD8 memory. Per donor, leukapheresis produced somewhere between about 0.94 and 8.9 billion PBMCs. Blood TCR repertoires of about five healthy adults were deeply sequenced to estimate repertoire size and the extent of clonotype sharing between individuals. To increase sequencing depth and limit assay-specific biases, different laboratories used diverse techniques to prepare libraries and sequence TCR repertoires. Paper-wide results and their limitations: Pairwise subsampling led to the expectation that sequencing depth would affect the degree of clonotype sharing among donors. Clonotypes shared by all four sorted-subset donors showed higher generation probabilities than non-shared clonotypes. Sampling was restricted to blood, and TCR repertoires in tissues likely differ from the TCR repertoires found in blood. Because the study included only a small number of donors, the genetic and exposure-history diversity represented was limited. Naive subsets generally had larger estimated clonotype richness than memory subsets did. Even with the large sequencing depth, rarefaction of the sorted-subset datasets indicated that sequencing was incomplete. Sharing across a few donors was observed for around 4.8% of naive CD4, 3% to 4% of naive CD8, 2% to 2.5% of memory CD4, and approximately 0.41% of memory CD8 clonotypes.

Regarding this clone: The clone's antigen remains unknown. No qualities accompany the bases; no much larger clone lies one base away.

CD8 naive samples consisted of CD45RO-negative cells that were positively selected for CCR7, yielding a CD45RA+CCR7+ population without TemRA cells. Donors were healthy HIV-negative adults with no recently reported acute infections or vaccinations. Only Caucasian adults living in Nashville, Tennessee, USA were represented among the donors. Blood was obtained by leukapheresis, after which PBMCs were separated by Ficoll-Histopaque density gradient centrifugation and cryopreserved in liquid nitrogen vapor phase. Analytical flow cytometry was used to check the purity and quantity of each magnetically sorted T cell population. Genomic DNA was isolated from each sorted fraction and quantified by UV absorbance on a Nanodrop 2000c. Via the germline V gene (reference sequence), CDR1 is MNHNY and CDR2 SVGAGI. After removal of 7 bases from V and 6 bases from J, the junction retains 2 bases not matched to a gene. The CDR3 sequence holds 12 residues, the cysteine and phenylalanine included. The only DNA kept is the CDR3, 36 bases in frame from the first base.

Using the deep immunoSEQ assay, multiplex PCR amplified TCR CDR3 regions from genomic DNA. Extracted genomic DNA from each cell subset was spread evenly across all wells of several immunoSEQ 96-well plates, with each plate serving as a replicate. For sorted subsets, around 200 ng genomic DNA, equal to 30,000 or so T cell genomes, was loaded into each replicate PCR. Purified libraries were measured with a Qubit 3.0 fluorometer, size-checked on a Bioanalyzer 2100, and measured again with the KAPA Library Quantification kit. Each immunoSEQ 96-well plate was sequenced on its own single-read 150-cycle Illumina NextSeq 550 flow cell. The authors' pipeline ran thus. Because the immunoSEQ output included only junctional sequences and no quality scores, the filtering could not be the same as the filtering used for full-length reads. Sequences were annotated with PyIR, a Python wrapper for IgBLAST v1.9, and V/J genes and CDR3 were assigned using IMGT germline references. Reads were removed for weak V/J assignments (E-value above 1e-6), missing CDR3, stop codons, out-of-frame junctions, or ambiguous translated residues. A V3J clonotype was defined by an identical inferred V gene, J gene, and CDR3 amino acid sequence. Percentage overlap between repertoires was computed as shared unique clonotypes divided by the size of the smaller repertoire. Richness of each repertoire was evaluated using RTK rarefaction, the Chao1 estimator, and Recon v2.1 estimates of unobserved clonotypes. Generation probabilities were computed with OLGA for all TCRbeta clonotypes obtained by the gDNA method from several donors. This is the immuneACCESS table as TCRdb keeps it, with only in-frame sequences that have V and J called. A part of the clones is gone; compared with another copy, unresolved V genes explain less than half, and the rest is unexplained. For V, J and clone size, that table is used; D and trimming come from the DNA. The sample yields 1.5 million to 2.5 million clones; about 95% were counted once. In total, the top ten clones hold 1.2% of the sample.

The material sequenced was naive CD8+ T cells sorted from blood. Taken with the paper, the label for cell subset or site translates to: CD45RA+CCR7+. The receptor's source is a man between 18 and 35 years old in good health. The chain is made from TRBV6-6 and TRBJ2-1, and 8 junction bases match TRBD1. The CDR3 is CASITGGNEQFF. The nucleotides are TGTGCCAGCATTACAGGGGGCAATGAGCAGTTCTTC.